Below, one TCR beta chain is given with its context. The antigen this receptor binds is unknown. Base qualities are not recorded, but no much larger clone differs from it by a single base. After removal of 11 bases from V and 7 bases from J, the junction retains 11 bases not matched to a gene. The CDR3 numbers 13 residues from cysteine through phenylalanine. Only the CDR3 portion is preserved as DNA: 39 bases, with reading frame beginning at the first base. CDR1 is given as LNHDA and CDR2 as SQIVND, both from the germline V gene (reference sequence). In total, roughly 670 healthy bone marrow donors made up the cohort. At the time of sampling, every cohort member was nominally healthy, though immune exposures that went unrecorded were likely present. The donor tested CMV seronegative and was one of the 352 seronegative cohort members. A peripheral blood sample was collected from each donor, and TCR beta sequencing was performed on peripheral blood mononuclear cells. Genomic DNA extraction from the blood cell samples was performed with the Qiagen DNeasy Blood Extraction Kit.

The library relied on the immunoSEQ multiplex PCR assay. A mixture of 60 forward primers for TCR Vbeta segments and 13 reverse primers for TCR Jbeta segments was used in the multiplex PCR. The CDR3 region of rearranged TCR beta genes was amplified from genomic DNA with a multiplex PCR assay. The amplified TCR beta libraries were sequenced on the Illumina HiSeq System as 87-base-pair reads. Regarding the original processing steps: A later analysis counted some 80 million unique TCR beta chains across the 640 or so repertoires, and 9.5 million to 11 million of these chains were shared by at least two donors. Raw reads were error-corrected and collapsed into unique sequences by a nearest-neighbor algorithm in which closely related sequences were merged to remove PCR and sequencing errors. Alignment of CDR3 sequences to IMGT reference sequences was used to assign V, D and J gene segments. For a sequence to be retained, at least a six-nucleotide match to both a V gene segment and a J gene segment was required. A rearrangement was called productive if the CDR3 had no stop codons and remained in frame with V and J, and every other rearrangement was called non-productive. CDR3 was defined by IMGT convention, running from the second conserved V-encoded cysteine to the conserved J-encoded phenylalanine. The earlier analysis of about 560 of the donors excluded any sequence lacking an unambiguous match to a single V gene segment. In an earlier analysis of 587 of the donors, V segments were called functional above 56.7% productive rearrangements and were called segregating when the between-donor standard deviation exceeded 5%. To diagnose cytomegalovirus status from the catalog of TCR beta chain sequences, a statistical classification framework was built. V and J gene assignment, in a later analysis, came from comparing TCR nucleotide sequences with IMGT/GENE-DB human TR gene sequences. The TCRdist pipeline was used in a later analysis to assign CDR3 sequences and most-parsimonious VDJ recombination scenarios. In a later analysis, each TCR beta chain was defined by its CDR3 amino acid sequence together with its V-gene family, and reads without a unique V-gene family were excluded. As a way to deal with suspected cross-contamination and a sequencing artifact, a later analysis dropped roughly 620 nucleotide sequences that were highly shared and had low generation probability. A later analysis calculated a clonal expansion index for each public chain from normalized within-repertoire ranks of inferred template counts. In a later analysis, generation probabilities were computed using a VDJ recombination model fitted to out-of-frame rearrangements, and the results were checked against IGoR. A later analysis scored TCR-TCR, TCR-HLA and TCR-CMV co-occurrence with hypergeometric tests, applying a repertoire-size bias correction to TCR pairs. To estimate false discovery rates, a later analysis permuted the HLA or CMV assignments 20 times. In a later analysis, co-occurring TCRs were grouped using DBSCAN, with TCRdist sequence similarity added in when clustering inside HLA-allele-positive subsets. Co-occurrence clustering excluded repertoires with fewer than 30,000 or more than 120,000 public chains, plus five with anomalous nucleotide sharing. The clones in this table, taken by TCRdb from immuneACCESS, are in-frame only. Not every clone is retained; where verified, under half of the shortfall comes from an unresolved V gene, and the cause of the rest is unknown. That table furnishes V, J and clone size, whereas the DNA furnished D and trimming. Here the sample has 200,000 to 250,000 clones; 75% to 90% occur a single time. The top ten clonotypes cover 0.71% of the sample.

The data stem from a study of cytomegalovirus exposure and HLA in healthy donors (dated by TCRdb to 2016 to 2017). About the full investigation: According to an earlier analysis of 550 to 750 of the donors, some 180 million T cells yielded some 110 million unique TCR beta sequences and about 300 Gb of sequence data. An early release that covered several hundred HLA-typed donors contained about 290 gigabases of sequencing data and 65 million to 100 million unique TCR sequences. Of the approximately 400 genotyped donors, 81% were placed in the genetic ancestry cluster associated with self-reported Caucasian donors. The aim of the study was to test whether cataloging public T cell receptors could identify signatures of past pathogen exposure. The T cell repertoires of some 670 subjects were profiled by immunosequencing and related to cytomegalovirus serostatus. Along with the roughly 700-subject first cohort, a separate validation cohort of over a hundred different subjects was used. The study combined high-throughput TCR immunosequencing, statistical association of individual TCRs with disease status, and machine learning to predict cytomegalovirus infection status. A later analysis re-analyzed previously published TCR beta repertoires from 600 to 850 donors and added high-resolution HLA genotyping to study TCR occurrence patterns. The later analysis used no new phenotypic data to find candidate immune exposures, relying instead on TCR beta sequences and their occurrence across donors. An earlier analysis of about 620 of the donors applied high-throughput TCR beta sequencing to assess whether each TCR beta V gene segment acted as functional or pseudogenic. Donor age, sex, ethnicity and CMV serostatus were compiled together with the repertoire data. In a later genetic analysis, genome-wide SNP genotypes for about three fifths of the 666 donors were used, and that subset was treated as a discovery cohort. All discovery cohort repertoires had been generated using a single sequencing platform. Both class I and class II loci were covered by HLA typing, at four-digit resolution. The number of typed donors differed by locus: 629-630 for A, B, C, DRB1 and DQB1; approximately 540 for DQA1; 606 for DPA1; and about 450 for DPB1. A handful of DR-DQ haplotypes were handled as single units for association and clustering because linkage in the cohort was strong. Among 300 to 500 genotyped donors of the cohort, an average of around 250,000 unique TCR beta nucleotide sequences was sequenced per donor, of which roughly 17% were non-productive.

The paper as a whole reports these results and caveats: In a later analysis, most CMV-associated TCR beta chains were found to appear HLA-restricted, with HLA associations seemingly driven largely by CMV exposure. The presence/absence analyses assumed that sequencing depth was roughly uniform across donors, and that assumption may not be true. Immune exposure information for the cohort was limited to CMV serostatus. A later analysis found that HLA-associated TCR beta chains were more clonally expanded and had lower generation probabilities than equally common non-associated chains. Because counts were too low, around 18 rarely observed V segments, including chromosome 9 orphons, were left out of the earlier analysis of some 600 of the donors. This cohort had only TCR beta chains sequenced, and the lack of alpha or paired-chain data limited which features could be detected. A total of 150 to 200 TCR beta chains were listed by the study as associated with cytomegalovirus. A few of the identified cytomegalovirus-associated TCR beta chains were confirmed in vitro to be specific for cytomegalovirus antigens. A later analysis found that TCR association rates varied across HLA loci, with DRB1 alleles showing the most associated TCRs and HLA-C alleles the fewest. Most TCR sequences were seen in very few donors, while some public TCRs were found in many individuals. Broadly in line with IMGT annotations, most TCR beta V segments showed up in productive rearrangements about 87% or about 30% of the time in an earlier analysis of around 600 of the donors. Specific HLA alleles were associated with over 15,000 TCR beta sequences at a false discovery rate of 0.05 in a later analysis. Because some donors lacked HLA typing at each locus, the association tests relied only on the typed subset. A later analysis reported that several top co-occurrence clusters appeared linked to parvovirus B19, influenza, CMV and Epstein-Barr virus. Some IMGT-functional V segments, including TRBV6-2 and TRBV6-3, could not be told apart with the 87-base-pair reads, so those segments were excluded. Strong co-occurrence of HLA alleles, especially DR and DQ, made assigning TCR associations to individual alleles difficult. A further reported finding was that TCR beta sequences accurately predicted the HLA-A and HLA-B alleles for most subjects in the first cohort. It was suggested by the authors that the approach could potentially be generalized to other disease states and immunological phenotypes. A group of highly shared sequence variants was considered likely to be a technical artifact of the sequencing pipeline. Correlated functional status among segregating V segments might be attributable to linkage disequilibrium, but an unknown experimental factor could not be ruled out. In both the original and validation cohorts, the classifier was reported to diagnose cytomegalovirus status with high specificity and sensitivity. A later genetic analysis reported fewer N-insertions in productive TCRs among donors in an Asian-associated ancestry cluster than the roughly 640-donor mean. A later genetic analysis associated a missense DCLRE1C variant with V-gene and J-gene trimming of TCR beta chains, and an independent cohort replicated the association.

The source of this sequence is a boy between 2 and 10 years old in good health and CMV-seronegative. Sample: PBMCs. Recombination linked TRBV19 to TRBJ1-2; TRBD1 lines up with 9 middle nucleotides. CDR3 protein: CAPADRGEGGYTF. The nucleotides are TGTGCCCCCGCGGACAGGGGAGAGGGTGGCTACACCTTC.